This is a list of T cell receptor beta chains from one sample in a study of T cells in Graves' hyperthyroidism and ophthalmopathy. TCRdb recomputed calls from the multiplex PCR reads with MiXCR, one row per CDR3 protein. This repertoire shows 300,000 to 400,000 distinct CDR3 sequences, around 13% found once; its top ten account for about 11%. Sequencing was performed on blood. The receptors derive from a woman aged 60-75 years with Graves' hyperthyroidism. The conserved cysteine and the conserved F or W are not part of the CDR3 here.

v_call cdr3_aa
TRBV2 ASSEGTGGSYEQY
TRBV6-2/TRBV6-3 ASSTAGGQETQY
TRBV6-1 ASTEGLAENIQY
TRBV10-3 ATYSGSTDTQY
TRBV6-2/TRBV6-3 ASFRQGAYNEQF
TRBV19 ASSPGRPAETQY
TRBV20-1 SAQRAGAPGELF
TRBV5-8 ASSLGREDEQY
TRBV19 ASSTGQDYWGYT
TRBV7-9 ASSPIGSLYTQY
TRBV12-3/TRBV12-4 ASRGNLMGDEQY
TRBV2 ASREGQVYEQY
TRBV24-1 ATSEEGQPNTEAF
TRBV7-9 ASSFYGLAGEQDEQY
TRBV4-1 ASSRTGLRNNEQF
TRBV30 AWSRGDTEAF
TRBV11-3 ASSLLARLYNEQF
TRBV2 ASSDERAGNSPLH
TRBV6-1 ASSTSWDGQETQY
TRBV20-1 SATDRVIDTQY
TRBV5-1 ASSPPFGRNTEAF
TRBV20-1 SARPVATDQARQY
TRBV10-3 ATRTSGDPTDTQY
TRBV28 ASSLGGLREKLF
TRBV5-1 ASSLRSSGSYNEQF
TRBV28 ASSYRSTEAF
TRBV24-1 ATSDYQETQY
TRBV5-1 ASSRTGSGSGELF